The source of this T cell receptor (beta chain) is a study of blood T cells in healthy people across ages. Study-wide points: Comparison with aged donors showed that long-lived donors had more naive CD4+ cells and higher diversity. The donors' CMV status was not determined, possibly confounding changes in expanded clonotypes.

Combining a sample-barcoded 5' primer with a J-beta primer mix, a second PCR ran for roughly 7 to 11 cycles. Each CDR3 protein gets one entry after TCRdb re-called the 5' RACE reads with MiXCR. The sample has some 1.5 million distinct CDR3 sequences, about 45% seen once; the top ten hold 4%. As to this clonotype: Its target is unknown.

Donors gave roughly 10 milliliters of peripheral blood apiece. A minimum of 7 million PBMCs was isolated per sample. Germline V gene sequence: CDR1 LGHDT, CDR2 YNNKEL (reference sequence). V lost 8 bases, J lost 4 bases, and 18 bases lay in between. The CDR3 contains 14 residues. Specimen: blood. This TCR derives from a young woman in good health. This chain links TRBV3-1 with TRBJ2-7; D might be TRBD1 (7 bases). CDR3: CASGLTGSGYEQYF. As DNA, the CDR3 is TGTGCCAGCGGTTTGACAGGGAGCGGGTACGAGCAGTACTTC.